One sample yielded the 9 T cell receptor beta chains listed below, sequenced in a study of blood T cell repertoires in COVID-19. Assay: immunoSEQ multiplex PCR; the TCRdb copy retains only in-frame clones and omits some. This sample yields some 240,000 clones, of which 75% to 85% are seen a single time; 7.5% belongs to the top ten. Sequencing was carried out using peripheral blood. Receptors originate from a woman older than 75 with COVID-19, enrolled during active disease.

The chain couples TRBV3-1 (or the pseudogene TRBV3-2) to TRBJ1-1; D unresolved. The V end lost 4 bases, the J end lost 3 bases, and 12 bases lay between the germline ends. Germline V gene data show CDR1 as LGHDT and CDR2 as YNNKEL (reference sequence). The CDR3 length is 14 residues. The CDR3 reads CASSPWAPDTEAFF. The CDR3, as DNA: TGTGCCAGCAGCCCCTGGGCGCCGGACACTGAAGCTTTCTTT.

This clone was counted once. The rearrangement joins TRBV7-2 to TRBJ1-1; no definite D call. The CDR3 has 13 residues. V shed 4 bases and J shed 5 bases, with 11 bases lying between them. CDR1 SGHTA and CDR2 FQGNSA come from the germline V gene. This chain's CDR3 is CASSSRGGTEAFF. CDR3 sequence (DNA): TGTGCCAGCAGCTCACGGGGAGGGACTGAAGCTTTCTTT.

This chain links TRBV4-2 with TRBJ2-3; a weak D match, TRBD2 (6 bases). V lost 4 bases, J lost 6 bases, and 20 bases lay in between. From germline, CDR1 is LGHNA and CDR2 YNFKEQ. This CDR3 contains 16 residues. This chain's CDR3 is CASSLGLAGSEDTQYF. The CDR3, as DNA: TGTGCCAGCAGCCTAGGGCTCGCGGGGTCCGAGGATACGCAGTATTTT.

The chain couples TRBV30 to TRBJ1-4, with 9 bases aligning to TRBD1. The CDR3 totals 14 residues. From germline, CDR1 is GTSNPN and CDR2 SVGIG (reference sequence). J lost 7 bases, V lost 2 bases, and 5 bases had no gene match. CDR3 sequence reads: CAWSPTGGVEKLFF. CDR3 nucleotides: TGTGCCTGGAGTCCCACAGGGGGCGTTGAAAAACTGTTTTTT.

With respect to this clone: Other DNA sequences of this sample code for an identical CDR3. CDR3 in DNA: TGTGCCAGCAGCTTAGGCGGGCAGAACTATGGCTACACCTTC. Its translation: CASSLGGQNYGYTF. V gene TRBV7-2 combines with J gene TRBJ1-2; unclear D gene. There are 14 residues in the CDR3. Per germline, CDR1 SGHTA and CDR2 FQGNSA. Trimming removed 1 base from V and 2 bases from J, with 8 bases in between.

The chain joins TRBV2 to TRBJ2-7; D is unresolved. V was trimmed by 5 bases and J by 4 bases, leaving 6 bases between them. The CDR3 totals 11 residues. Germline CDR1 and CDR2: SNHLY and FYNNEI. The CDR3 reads CASSSHYEQYF. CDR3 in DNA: TGTGCCAGCAGTTCACATTACGAGCAGTACTTC.

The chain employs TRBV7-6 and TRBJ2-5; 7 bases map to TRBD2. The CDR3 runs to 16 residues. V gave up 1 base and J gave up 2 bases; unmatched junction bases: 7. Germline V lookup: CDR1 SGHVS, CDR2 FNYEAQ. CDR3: CASSLVPSGVQETQYF. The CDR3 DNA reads TGTGCCAGCAGCTTAGTCCCCAGCGGGGTACAAGAGACCCAGTACTTC.

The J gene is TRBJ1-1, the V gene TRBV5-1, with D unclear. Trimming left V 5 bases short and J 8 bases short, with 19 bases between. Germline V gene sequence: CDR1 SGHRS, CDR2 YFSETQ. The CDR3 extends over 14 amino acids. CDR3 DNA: TGCGCCAGCAGAAACGCCGCGGCGGCTAGGGAAGCTTTCTTT. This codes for CASRNAAAAREAFF.

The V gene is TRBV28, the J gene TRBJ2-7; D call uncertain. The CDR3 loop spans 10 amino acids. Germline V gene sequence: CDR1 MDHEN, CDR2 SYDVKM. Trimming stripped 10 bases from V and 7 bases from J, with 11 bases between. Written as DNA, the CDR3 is TGTGCCACCCGAAGGAGAGAGCAGTACTTC. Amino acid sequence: CATRRREQYF.